This TCR beta chain was found in a study of long-term antiretroviral therapy in people with HIV. They ran version v3.0 of the immunoSEQ assay at survey level. Sequenced by immunoSEQ multiplex PCR; TCRdb stores in-frame clones only, minus some. The data contain roughly 17,000 clones, roughly three quarters of them singletons. With regard to this clone: What it binds is not known.

The CDR3 totals 17 residues. CDR1 and CDR2 (germline): SEHNR, FQNEAQ (reference sequence). The ends were cut back, 5 bases at V and 5 bases at J, with 23 bases in the middle. Study-level points and caveats: Once patients were on ART, diversity went higher but still fell short of transplant donor controls.

V and J are TRBV7-9 and TRBJ2-3; D is undetermined. This TCR was sampled from a woman aged 40 to 55 with HIV. The material sequenced was unsorted PBMCs, taken 2.3 years after starting antiretroviral therapy. Here the CDR3 DNA reads TGTGCCAGCAGCACTTGGAGCGTAAAGCGAAATCAAGATACGCAGTATTTT. This gives the protein CASSTWSVKRNQDTQYF.